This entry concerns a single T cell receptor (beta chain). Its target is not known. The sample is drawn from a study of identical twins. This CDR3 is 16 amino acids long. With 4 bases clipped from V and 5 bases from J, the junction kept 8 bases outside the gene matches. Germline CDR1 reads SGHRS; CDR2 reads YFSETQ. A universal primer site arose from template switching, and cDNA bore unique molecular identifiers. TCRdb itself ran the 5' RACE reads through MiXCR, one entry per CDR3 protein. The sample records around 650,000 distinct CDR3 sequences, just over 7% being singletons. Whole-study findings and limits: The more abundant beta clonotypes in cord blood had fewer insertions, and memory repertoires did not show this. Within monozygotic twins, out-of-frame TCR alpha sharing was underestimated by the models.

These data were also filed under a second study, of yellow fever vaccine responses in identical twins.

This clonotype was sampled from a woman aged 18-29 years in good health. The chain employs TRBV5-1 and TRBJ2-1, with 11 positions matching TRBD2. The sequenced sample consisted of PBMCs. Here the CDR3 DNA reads TGCGCCAGCAGCCCGATTAGCGGGGGGGTAAACAATGAGCAGTTCTTC. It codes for CASSPISGGVNNEQFF.